This is a list of T cell receptor beta chains from one sample in a study of cytomegalovirus exposure and HLA in healthy donors. Generated by immunoSEQ multiplex PCR, the TCRdb table keeps only in-frame clones and is missing some. The table lists fewer than 70,000 clones, with about 3.6% in the top ten. Sequencing was done on a sample of PBMCs. The receptors originated from a young woman in good health and CMV-seronegative. The CDR3 runs from the conserved cysteine through the conserved F or W. The order of the fields is clone size, D gene, J gene, V gene, CDR3 protein, CDR3 DNA. A D gene is named only where the DNA matches it firmly. Rows may omit the clone size; those that give it use once, few, many or a size class.

size: NA; D: NA; J: TRBJ1-4; V: TRBV6-1; CDR3: CASRPEGVTNEKLFF; DNA: TGTGCCAGCAGGCCCGAAGGGGTGACTAATGAAAAACTGTTTTTT
size: NA; D: TRBD1; J: TRBJ1-4; V: TRBV5-4; CDR3: CASSDGQGRNEKLFF; DNA: TGTGCCAGCAGCGACGGACAGGGGCGAAATGAAAAACTGTTTTTT
size: NA; D: NA; J: TRBJ1-1; V: TRBV6-1; CDR3: CASSSREGDTEAFF; DNA: TGTGCCAGCAGCTCAAGAGAAGGGGACACTGAAGCTTTCTTT
size: NA; D: TRBD1; J: TRBJ1-4; V: TRBV6-5; CDR3: CASSEGQGNEKLFF; DNA: TGTGCCAGCAGTGAGGGACAGGGAAATGAAAAACTGTTTTTT
size: NA; D: NA; J: TRBJ1-2; V: TRBV6-6; CDR3: CATQEGGYTF; DNA: TGTGCCACCCAGGAGGGGGGCTACACCTTC
size: NA; D: TRBD2; J: TRBJ2-1; V: TRBV5-5; CDR3: CASSLGPSGGNEQFF; DNA: TGTGCCAGCAGCTTGGGGCCTAGCGGGGGGAACGAGCAGTTCTTC
size: NA; D: NA; J: TRBJ2-1; V: TRBV4-1; CDR3: CASSQETRESYNEQFF; DNA: TGCGCCAGCAGCCAAGAAACCCGGGAATCCTACAATGAGCAGTTCTTC
size: NA; D: NA; J: TRBJ2-1; V: TRBV5-1; CDR3: CASSLGSSYNEQFF; DNA: TGCGCCAGCAGCTTGGGGAGCTCCTACAATGAGCAGTTCTTC
size: NA; D: NA; J: TRBJ1-2; V: TRBV29-1; CDR3: CSVGTGNYGYTF; DNA: TGCAGCGTTGGTACGGGGAACTATGGCTACACCTTC
size: NA; D: TRBD1; J: TRBJ2-7; V: TRBV25-1; CDR3: CASSEGQGPYEQYF; DNA: TGTGCCAGCAGTGAAGGACAGGGGCCCTACGAGCAGTACTTC
size: NA; D: NA; J: TRBJ2-7; V: TRBV6-6; CDR3: CASSAAGAGYRQYF; DNA: TGTGCCAGCAGTGCGGCTGGGGCGGGGTATAGGCAGTACTTC
size: NA; D: TRBD1; J: TRBJ1-5; V: TRBV29-1; CDR3: CSARQGGQPQHF; DNA: TGCAGCGCTAGACAGGGGGGTCAGCCCCAGCATTTT
size: NA; D: NA; J: TRBJ1-2; V: TRBV4-1; CDR3: CASSQRRDNYGYTF; DNA: TGCGCCAGCAGCCAAAGGAGAGATAACTATGGCTACACCTTC
size: NA; D: NA; J: TRBJ1-1; V: TRBV25-1; CDR3: CASRSSGETEAFF; DNA: TGTGCCAGCAGATCATCGGGGGAGACTGAAGCTTTCTTT
size: NA; D: NA; J: TRBJ2-6; V: TRBV5-6; CDR3: CASSSRVGLYPGANVLTF; DNA: TGTGCCAGCAGCTCCCGCGTCGGACTGTACCCTGGGGCCAACGTCCTGACTTTC
size: NA; D: NA; J: TRBJ2-7; V: TRBV2; CDR3: CASSEPGAGDTYEQYF; DNA: TGTGCCAGCAGTGAACCCGGGGCAGGGGATACCTACGAGCAGTACTTC
size: NA; D: NA; J: TRBJ1-1; V: TRBV6-5; CDR3: CASRIAQGMNTEAFF; DNA: TGTGCCAGCAGAATAGCCCAGGGCATGAACACTGAAGCTTTCTTT
size: NA; D: NA; J: TRBJ2-2; V: TRBV5-1; CDR3: CASSFGRVTGELFF; DNA: TGCGCCAGCAGCTTTGGTCGCGTGACCGGGGAGCTGTTTTTT
size: NA; D: NA; J: TRBJ2-7; V: TRBV5-1; CDR3: CASSLQTDAYEQYF; DNA: TGCGCCAGCAGCTTGCAGACAGATGCCTACGAGCAGTACTTC
size: NA; D: NA; J: TRBJ2-7; V: TRBV25-1; CDR3: CASSADSYEQYF; DNA: TGTGCCAGCAGTGCTGACAGTTACGAGCAGTACTTC
size: NA; D: NA; J: TRBJ2-7; V: TRBV5-4; CDR3: CASSWDTDSSYEQYF; DNA: TGTGCCAGCAGCTGGGACACTGACTCTTCCTACGAGCAGTACTTC
size: NA; D: NA; J: TRBJ2-3; V: TRBV11-3; CDR3: CASSKSTISDTQYF; DNA: TGTGCCAGCAGCAAGTCGACAATTTCGGATACGCAGTATTTT
size: NA; D: NA; J: TRBJ2-7; V: TRBV4-1; CDR3: CASSQPGQGGEQYF; DNA: TGCGCCAGCAGCCAACCGGGACAAGGGGGTGAGCAGTACTTC
size: NA; D: NA; J: TRBJ2-5; V: TRBV5-1; CDR3: CASREGQETQYF; DNA: TGCGCCAGCAGGGAGGGCCAAGAGACCCAGTACTTC
size: NA; D: NA; J: TRBJ2-1; V: TRBV5-1; CDR3: CASSLQRSGSYNEQFF; DNA: TGCGCCAGCAGCTTACAGAGATCGGGGTCCTACAATGAGCAGTTCTTC
size: NA; D: NA; J: TRBJ2-7; V: TRBV7-9; CDR3: CASSPPGLPNYYEQYF; DNA: TGTGCCAGCAGCCCTCCAGGACTCCCGAACTACTACGAGCAGTACTTC
size: NA; D: NA; J: TRBJ1-2; V: TRBV5-8; CDR3: CASSVPRYRVVNYGYTF; DNA: TGTGCCAGCAGCGTACCCCGATACAGGGTGGTAAACTATGGCTACACCTTC
size: NA; D: NA; J: TRBJ2-5; V: TRBV19; CDR3: CASSPIAQQETQYF; DNA: TGTGCCAGTAGTCCAATAGCGCAGCAAGAGACCCAGTACTTC
size: NA; D: NA; J: TRBJ1-2; V: TRBV5-1; CDR3: CASSSAGLLYGYTF; DNA: TGCGCCAGCAGCAGCGCAGGACTACTCTATGGCTACACCTTC
size: NA; D: TRBD1; J: TRBJ2-7; V: TRBV5-1; CDR3: CASSSLGTGNEQYF; DNA: TGCGCCAGCAGCTCACTAGGGACAGGGAACGAGCAGTACTTC
size: NA; D: TRBD1; J: TRBJ1-2; V: TRBV19; CDR3: CASSMGIGTGHYGYTF; DNA: TGTGCCAGTAGTATGGGAATCGGGACAGGGCACTATGGCTACACCTTC
size: NA; D: TRBD1; J: TRBJ1-2; V: TRBV29-1; CDR3: CSVAPRGTGGGNYGYTF; DNA: TGCAGCGTTGCCCCCCGAGGGACAGGGGGCGGTAACTATGGCTACACCTTC
size: NA; D: TRBD2; J: TRBJ2-3; V: TRBV4-2; CDR3: CASSQPGLAVTDTQYF; DNA: TGTGCCAGCAGCCAACCGGGACTAGCCGTCACAGATACGCAGTATTTT
size: NA; D: NA; J: TRBJ1-2; V: TRBV6-6; CDR3: CASSYSIVGGYGYTF; DNA: TGTGCCAGCAGTTACTCGATTGTGGGAGGTTATGGCTACACCTTC
size: NA; D: TRBD2; J: TRBJ2-3; V: TRBV4-1; CDR3: CASSQENGLAGTDTQYF; DNA: TGCGCCAGCAGCCAGGAGAATGGACTAGCGGGCACAGATACGCAGTATTTT
size: NA; D: NA; J: TRBJ1-4; V: TRBV6-1; CDR3: CASSEEGRGYATNEKLFF; DNA: TGTGCCAGCAGTGAAGAAGGAAGGGGATATGCAACTAATGAAAAACTGTTTTTT
size: NA; D: TRBD1; J: TRBJ1-1; V: TRBV12-5; CDR3: CASGLVLGTGNMNTEAFF; DNA: TGTGCTAGTGGTTTGGTACTAGGGACAGGGAATATGAACACTGAAGCTTTCTTT
size: medium-sized; D: TRBD2; J: TRBJ2-1; V: TRBV6-1; CDR3: CASSEEAGGSDNEQFF; DNA: TGTGCCAGCAGTGAAGAGGCGGGAGGGTCCGACAATGAGCAGTTCTTC
size: NA; D: TRBD2; J: TRBJ2-7; V: TRBV25-1; CDR3: CASSGRASHEQYF; DNA: TGTGCCAGCAGCGGGAGGGCAAGCCACGAGCAGTACTTC
size: NA; D: NA; J: TRBJ2-7; V: TRBV5-1; CDR3: CASSPTSGGSSYEQYF; DNA: TGCGCCAGCAGCCCTACTTCTGGAGGGAGCTCCTACGAGCAGTACTTC
size: NA; D: TRBD1; J: TRBJ1-1; V: TRBV29-1; CDR3: CSVEYEDRGDSTEAFF; DNA: TGCAGCGTTGAATACGAGGACAGGGGCGATAGCACTGAAGCTTTCTTT
size: NA; D: NA; J: TRBJ1-2; V: TRBV19; CDR3: CASISGTDFYGYTF; DNA: TGTGCCAGTATCTCCGGGACTGACTTTTATGGCTACACCTTC
size: NA; D: NA; J: TRBJ2-5; V: TRBV15; CDR3: CATSRVLAQETQYF; DNA: TGTGCCACCAGCAGAGTATTAGCCCAAGAGACCCAGTACTTC
size: NA; D: NA; J: TRBJ1-2; V: TRBV25-1; CDR3: CASSGGRGKGYTF; DNA: TGTGCCAGTTCGGGGGGACGGGGGAAGGGCTACACCTTC
size: NA; D: NA; J: TRBJ2-4; V: TRBV4-1; CDR3: CASSPFGLAKNIQYF; DNA: TGCGCCAGCAGCCCGTTCGGGTTAGCCAAAAACATTCAGTACTTC
size: NA; D: NA; J: TRBJ2-2; V: TRBV5-6; CDR3: CASSFGVNTGELFF; DNA: TGTGCCAGCAGCTTCGGGGTAAACACCGGGGAGCTGTTTTTT
size: NA; D: NA; J: TRBJ2-7; V: TRBV25-1; CDR3: CASSEVQASPVRTYEQYF; DNA: TGTGCCAGCAGTGAGGTGCAGGCCTCCCCTGTTAGGACCTACGAGCAGTACTTC
size: NA; D: NA; J: TRBJ1-5; V: TRBV6-4; CDR3: CASSPLGGPQHF; DNA: TGTGCCAGCAGTCCTCTGGGGGGACCCCAGCATTTT
size: NA; D: TRBD2; J: TRBJ2-3; V: TRBV5-1; CDR3: CASSLVRSAGGFTDTQYF; DNA: TGCGCCAGCAGCTTGGTCAGATCGGCGGGGGGGTTCACAGATACGCAGTATTTT
size: NA; D: TRBD1; J: TRBJ1-2; V: TRBV4-2; CDR3: CASSQVGDSYGYTF; DNA: TGTGCCAGCAGCCAAGTTGGGGACAGCTATGGCTACACCTTC
size: NA; D: TRBD2; J: TRBJ2-1; V: TRBV18; CDR3: CASSGVGGRASEQFF; DNA: TGTGCCAGCTCAGGTGTTGGCGGGAGGGCCTCTGAGCAGTTCTTC
size: NA; D: NA; J: TRBJ1-2; V: TRBV4-2; CDR3: CASSTKRWGRVESSYHGYTF; DNA: TGTGCCAGCAGCACAAAGAGGTGGGGGCGGGTTGAAAGTAGCTATCATGGCTACACCTTC
size: NA; D: TRBD2; J: TRBJ2-5; V: TRBV7-7; CDR3: CASSFGLAGGQETQYF; DNA: TGTGCTAGCAGCTTCGGACTAGCGGGGGGTCAAGAGACCCAGTACTTC